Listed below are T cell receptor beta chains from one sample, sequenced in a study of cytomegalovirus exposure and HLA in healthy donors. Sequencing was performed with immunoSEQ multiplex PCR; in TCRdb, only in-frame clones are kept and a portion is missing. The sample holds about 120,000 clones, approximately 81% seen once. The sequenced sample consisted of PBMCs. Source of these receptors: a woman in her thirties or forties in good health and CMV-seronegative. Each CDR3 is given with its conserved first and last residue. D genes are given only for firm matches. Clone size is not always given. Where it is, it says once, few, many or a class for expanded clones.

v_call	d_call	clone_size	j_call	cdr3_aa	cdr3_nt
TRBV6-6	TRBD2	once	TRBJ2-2	CASSYSASGVGELFF	TGTGCCAGCAGTTACTCTGCTAGCGGGGTCGGGGAGCTGTTTTTT
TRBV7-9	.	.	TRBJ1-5	CASSPSGLDSNQPQHF	TGTGCCAGCAGCCCAAGCGGACTTGATAGCAATCAGCCCCAGCATTTT
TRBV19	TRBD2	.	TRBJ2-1	CATAGGGGRFYNEQFF	TGTGCCACAGCGGGTGGTGGCGGGAGGTTTTACAATGAGCAGTTCTTC
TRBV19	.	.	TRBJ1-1	CASSSGGGEAFF	TGTGCCAGTAGTTCGGGGGGCGGTGAAGCTTTCTTT
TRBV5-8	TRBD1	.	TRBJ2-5	CASIPYPGGETQYF	TGTGCCAGCATCCCCTACCCAGGGGGAGAGACCCAGTACTTC
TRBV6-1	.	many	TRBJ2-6	CASSEEEARGANVLTF	TGTGCCAGCAGTGAAGAGGAGGCTCGTGGGGCCAACGTCCTGACTTTC
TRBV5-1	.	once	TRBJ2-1	CASSLGGSSYNEQFF	TGCGCCAGCAGCTTGGGCGGCAGCTCCTACAATGAGCAGTTCTTC
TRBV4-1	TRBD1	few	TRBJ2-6	CASGGTADHSGANVLTF	TGCGCCAGCGGTGGGACAGCCGACCACTCTGGGGCCAACGTCCTGACTTTC
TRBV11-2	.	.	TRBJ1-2	CASSLDVLNYGYTF	TGTGCCAGCAGCTTAGACGTCCTTAACTATGGCTACACCTTC
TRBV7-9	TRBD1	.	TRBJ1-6	CSSSFRDRVNSPLHF	TGTTCCAGCAGCTTTAGAGACAGGGTGAATTCACCCCTCCACTTT
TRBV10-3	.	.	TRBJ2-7	CASTITFSGVAREQYF	TGTGCCAGCACTATAACCTTTAGCGGCGTAGCGAGGGAGCAGTACTTC
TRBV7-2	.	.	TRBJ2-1	CASSTFRSEQFF	TGTGCCAGCAGCACATTCAGGTCTGAGCAGTTCTTC
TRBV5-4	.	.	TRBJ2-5	CASSLEGSVETQYF	TGTGCCAGCAGCTTGGAGGGTAGCGTAGAGACCCAGTACTTC
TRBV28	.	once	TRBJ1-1	CASSPTESKMNTEAFF	TGTGCCAGCAGTCCTACGGAGTCGAAGATGAACACTGAAGCTTTCTTT
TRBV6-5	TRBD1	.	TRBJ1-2	CASRSSGQVGYGYTF	TGTGCCAGCAGATCCTCCGGACAGGTTGGCTATGGCTACACCTTC
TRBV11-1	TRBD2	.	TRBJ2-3	CASSPGTSFDTQYF	TGTGCCAGCAGCCCCGGGACTAGCTTTGATACGCAGTATTTT
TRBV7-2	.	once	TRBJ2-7	CASSLMEFSYEQYF	TGTGCCAGCAGCTTAATGGAGTTCTCCTACGAGCAGTACTTC
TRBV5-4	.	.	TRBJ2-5	CASSSDQVGTQYF	TGTGCCAGCAGCTCAGATCAGGTTGGGACCCAGTACTTC
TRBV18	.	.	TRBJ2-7	CASSPGSRNYEQYF	TGTGCCAGCTCACCAGGGTCTAGAAACTACGAGCAGTACTTC
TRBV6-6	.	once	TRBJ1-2	CASSSRQPIGSYTF	TGTGCCAGCAGTTCCCGCCAGCCCATCGGGAGCTACACCTTC
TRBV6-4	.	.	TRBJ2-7	CASSQDPEGYEQYF	TGTGCCAGCAGTCAGGACCCGGAGGGCTACGAGCAGTACTTC
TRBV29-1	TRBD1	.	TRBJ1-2	CSIYGTGEYGYTF	TGCAGCATTTACGGGACAGGGGAGTATGGCTACACCTTC
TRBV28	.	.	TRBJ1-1	CASSLFTGSTEAFF	TGTGCCAGCAGCCTCTTTACAGGGAGCACTGAAGCTTTCTTT
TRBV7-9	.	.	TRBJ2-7	CASSSQSDWGAYEQYF	TGTGCCAGCAGCTCCCAGAGCGATTGGGGAGCCTACGAGCAGTACTTC
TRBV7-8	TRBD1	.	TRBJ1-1	CASSSDRGKGGTEAFF	TGTGCCAGCAGCTCAGACAGGGGTAAGGGGGGCACTGAAGCTTTCTTT